This T cell receptor beta chain was recovered during a study of CD8+ T cells in alopecia areata. The study, taken as a whole, reports: Whether baseline CD8+ expansion is linked to response remains uncertain, given a single nonresponder.

The CDR3 has 15 residues. Germline V gene data show CDR1 as SQVTM and CDR2 as ANQGSEA. The germline V and J ends were trimmed by 4 bases and 8 bases, with 23 bases remaining between them. Extracted from the samples, RNA was reverse transcribed into cDNA to serve as the sequencing template. Clones were read by immunoSEQ multiplex PCR, and TCRdb kept only the in-frame ones, dropping some. The sample comprises approximately 220,000 clones, 35% to 40% of which are singletons, and about 0.48% rests with the top ten. A note on this clone: Its antigen is as yet unknown.

The treatment was: oral pan-JAK inhibitor, 5-10 mg twice daily. Peripheral blood samples and lesional scalp punch biopsies were obtained from alopecia areata patients. The clonotype comes from a human donor with alopecia areata. Sequencing used CD4+ T cells sorted from blood, obtained at approximately week 30, from a patient treated with tofacitinib. This chain links TRBV29-1 with TRBJ1-2; no reliable D call. Here the CDR3 reads CSVVGTGRANRGYTF. CDR3 bases: TGCAGCGTTGTAGGTACGGGTAGGGCCAATAGAGGCTACACCTTC.